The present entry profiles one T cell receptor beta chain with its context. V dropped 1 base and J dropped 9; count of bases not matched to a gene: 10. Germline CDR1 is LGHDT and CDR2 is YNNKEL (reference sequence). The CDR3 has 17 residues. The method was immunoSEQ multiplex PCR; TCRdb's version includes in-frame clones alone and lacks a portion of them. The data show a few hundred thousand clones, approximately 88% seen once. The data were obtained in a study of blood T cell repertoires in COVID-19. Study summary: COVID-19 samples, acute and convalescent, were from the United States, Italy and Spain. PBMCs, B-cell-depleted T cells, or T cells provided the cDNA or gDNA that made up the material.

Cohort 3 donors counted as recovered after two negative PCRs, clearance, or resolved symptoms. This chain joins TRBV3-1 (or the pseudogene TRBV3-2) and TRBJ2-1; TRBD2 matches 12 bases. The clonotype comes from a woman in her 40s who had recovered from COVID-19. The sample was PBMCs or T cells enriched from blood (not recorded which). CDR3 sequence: CASSQGQRLAGDGEQFF. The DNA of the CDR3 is TGTGCCAGCAGCCAAGGGCAAAGACTAGCGGGAGACGGTGAGCAGTTCTTC.